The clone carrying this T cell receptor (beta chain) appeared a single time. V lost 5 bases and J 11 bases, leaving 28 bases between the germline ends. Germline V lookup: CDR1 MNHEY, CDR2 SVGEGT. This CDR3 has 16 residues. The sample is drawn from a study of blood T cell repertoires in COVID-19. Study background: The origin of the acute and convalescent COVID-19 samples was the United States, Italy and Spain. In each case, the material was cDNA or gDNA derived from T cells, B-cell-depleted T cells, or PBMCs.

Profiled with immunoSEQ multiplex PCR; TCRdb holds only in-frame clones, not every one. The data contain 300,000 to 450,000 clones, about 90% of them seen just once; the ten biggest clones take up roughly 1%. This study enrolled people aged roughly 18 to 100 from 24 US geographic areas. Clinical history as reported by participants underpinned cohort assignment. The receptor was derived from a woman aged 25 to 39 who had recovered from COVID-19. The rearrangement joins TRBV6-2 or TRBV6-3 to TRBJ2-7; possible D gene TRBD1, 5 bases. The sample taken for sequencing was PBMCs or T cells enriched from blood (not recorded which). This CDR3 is CASSPSVQVGFKGEYF. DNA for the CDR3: TGTGCCAGCAGTCCCTCCGTGCAAGTGGGATTTAAAGGGGAGTACTTC.